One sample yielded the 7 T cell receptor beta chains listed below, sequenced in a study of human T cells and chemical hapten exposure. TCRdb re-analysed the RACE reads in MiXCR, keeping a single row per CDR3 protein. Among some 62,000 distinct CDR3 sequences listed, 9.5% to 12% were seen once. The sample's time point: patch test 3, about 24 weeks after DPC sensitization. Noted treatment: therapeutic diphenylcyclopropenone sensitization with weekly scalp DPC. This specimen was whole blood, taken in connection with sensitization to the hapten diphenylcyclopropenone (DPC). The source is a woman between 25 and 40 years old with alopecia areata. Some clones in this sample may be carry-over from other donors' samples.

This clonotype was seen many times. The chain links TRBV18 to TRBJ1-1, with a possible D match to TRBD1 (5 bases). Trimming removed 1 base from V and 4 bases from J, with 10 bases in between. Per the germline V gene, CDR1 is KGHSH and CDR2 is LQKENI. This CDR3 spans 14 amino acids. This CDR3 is CASSPRGEGTEAFF. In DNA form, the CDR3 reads TGTGCCAGCTCACCACGAGGGGAGGGCACTGAAGCTTTCTTT.

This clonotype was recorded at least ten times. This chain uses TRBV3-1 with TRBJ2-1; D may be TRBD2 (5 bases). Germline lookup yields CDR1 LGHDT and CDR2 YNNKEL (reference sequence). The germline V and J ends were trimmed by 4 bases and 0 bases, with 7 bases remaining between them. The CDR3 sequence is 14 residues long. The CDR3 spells CASSRTASYNEQFF. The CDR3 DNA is TGTGCCAGCAGCCGGACTGCCTCCTACAATGAGCAGTTCTTC.

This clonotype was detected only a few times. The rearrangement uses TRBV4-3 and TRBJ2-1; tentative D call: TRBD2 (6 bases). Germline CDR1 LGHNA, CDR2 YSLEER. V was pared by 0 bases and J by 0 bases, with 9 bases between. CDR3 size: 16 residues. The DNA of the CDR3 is TGCGCCAGCAGCCAAGACCCGACTAGCTCCTACAATGAGCAGTTCTTC. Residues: CASSQDPTSSYNEQFF.

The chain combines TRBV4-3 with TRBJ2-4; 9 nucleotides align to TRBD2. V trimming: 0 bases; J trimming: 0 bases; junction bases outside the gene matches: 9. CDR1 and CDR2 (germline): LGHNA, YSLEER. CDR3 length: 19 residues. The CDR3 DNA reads TGCGCCAGCAGCCAAGAATTAGCGGGAGTCGGCCTAGCCAAAAACATTCAGTACTTC. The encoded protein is CASSQELAGVGLAKNIQYF.

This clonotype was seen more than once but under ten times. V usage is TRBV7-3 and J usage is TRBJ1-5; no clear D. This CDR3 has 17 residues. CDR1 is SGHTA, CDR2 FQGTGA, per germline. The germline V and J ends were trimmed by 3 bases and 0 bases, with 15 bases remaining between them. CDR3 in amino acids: CASSFNLQRDSNQPQHF. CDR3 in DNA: TGTGCCAGCAGCTTTAACCTCCAGAGGGATAGCAATCAGCCCCAGCATTTT.

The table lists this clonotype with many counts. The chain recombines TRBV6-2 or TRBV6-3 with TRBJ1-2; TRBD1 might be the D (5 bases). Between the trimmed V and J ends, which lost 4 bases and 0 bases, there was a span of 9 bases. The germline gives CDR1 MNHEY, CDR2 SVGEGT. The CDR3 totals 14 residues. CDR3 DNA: TGTGCCAGCAGTTTGGCAGGGCCTAACTATGGCTACACCTTC. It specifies CASSLAGPNYGYTF.

CDR3 bases: TGTGCCAGCACTCGGGGGCCCCTTTCGGATCAGCCCCAGCATTTT. Encoded protein: CASTRGPLSDQPQHF. The chain combines TRBV6-2 or TRBV6-3 with TRBJ1-5, with D perhaps TRBD1 (6 bases). Trimming shortened V by 7 bases and J by 5 bases, and 18 bases separated the two germline ends. The germline CDR1 and CDR2 sequences are MNHEY and SVGEGT. The CDR3 contains 15 residues.